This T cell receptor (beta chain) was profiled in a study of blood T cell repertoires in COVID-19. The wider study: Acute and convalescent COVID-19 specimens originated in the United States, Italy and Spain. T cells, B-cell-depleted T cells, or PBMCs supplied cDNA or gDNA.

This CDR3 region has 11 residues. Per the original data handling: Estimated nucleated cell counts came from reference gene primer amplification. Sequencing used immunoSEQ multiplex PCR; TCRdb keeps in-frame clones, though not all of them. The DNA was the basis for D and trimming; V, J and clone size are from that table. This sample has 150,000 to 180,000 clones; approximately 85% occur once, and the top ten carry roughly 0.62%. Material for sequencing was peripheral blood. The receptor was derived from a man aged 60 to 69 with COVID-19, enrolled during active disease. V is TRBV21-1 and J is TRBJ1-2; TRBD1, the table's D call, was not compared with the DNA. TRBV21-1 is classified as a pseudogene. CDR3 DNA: TGTGCCACCCCGACAGGGAATGGCTACACCTTC. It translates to CATPTGNGYTF.